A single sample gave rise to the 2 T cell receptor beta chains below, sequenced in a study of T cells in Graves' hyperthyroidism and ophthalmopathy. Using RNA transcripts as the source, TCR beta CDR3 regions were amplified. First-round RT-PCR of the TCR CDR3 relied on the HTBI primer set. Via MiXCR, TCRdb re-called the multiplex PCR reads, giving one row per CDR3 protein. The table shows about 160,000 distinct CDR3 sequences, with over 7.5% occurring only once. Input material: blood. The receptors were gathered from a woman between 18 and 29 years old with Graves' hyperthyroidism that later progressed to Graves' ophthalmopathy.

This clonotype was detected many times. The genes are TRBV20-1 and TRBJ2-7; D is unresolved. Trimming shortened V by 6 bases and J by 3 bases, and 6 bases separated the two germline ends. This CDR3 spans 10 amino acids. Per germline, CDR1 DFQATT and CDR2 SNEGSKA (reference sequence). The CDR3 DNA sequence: TGCAGTGCGACTCTCTACGAGCAGTACTTC. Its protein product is CSATLYEQYF.

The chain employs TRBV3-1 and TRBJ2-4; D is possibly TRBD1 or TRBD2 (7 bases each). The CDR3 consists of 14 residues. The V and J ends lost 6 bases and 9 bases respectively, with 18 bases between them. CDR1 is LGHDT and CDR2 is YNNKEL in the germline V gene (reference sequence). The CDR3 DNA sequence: TGTGCCAGCAGTCGTACTCCAGGGGGGGGCATTCAGTACTTC. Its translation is CASSRTPGGGIQYF.